Listed below are T cell receptor beta chains from one sample, sequenced in a study of blood T cell repertoires in COVID-19. Libraries were prepared by immunoSEQ multiplex PCR; TCRdb keeps only in-frame clonotypes and omits some of them. Of 310,000 or so clones listed, about nine tenths are singletons. The sequenced sample consisted of peripheral blood. The receptors shown here come from a woman aged 50 to 65 who had recovered from COVID-19. CDR3s include the opening cysteine and the closing phenylalanine or tryptophan. A D gene is named only where the DNA matches it firmly. Clone size is not always given. Where it is, it says once, few, many or a class for expanded clones.

>TRBJ1-6|-|-|TRBV7-9
TGTGCCAGCAGGGAATATTCCACAGAGTCACCCCTCCACTTT
CASREYSTESPLHF
>TRBJ2-4|-|-|TRBV7-9
TGTGCCAGCAGCTTAAGCGCCAGGGTGTATGAAAACATTCAGTACTTC
CASSLSARVYENIQYF
>TRBJ1-3|-|-|TRBV25-1
TGTGCCAGCAGTGATTTTTCAGGGTACCGAAACACCATATATTTT
CASSDFSGYRNTIYF
>TRBJ2-5|once|TRBD1|TRBV5-3
TGTGCCAGAAGCCCTCCGGGACAGCAAGAGACCCAGTACTTC
CARSPPGQQETQYF
>TRBJ2-1|-|TRBD1|TRBV28
TGTGCCAGCAGGCAGGGGGTGTGGAATGAGCAGTTCTTC
CASRQGVWNEQFF
>TRBJ2-1|-|-|TRBV3-1/TRBV3-2
TGTGCCAGCAGCCCCGGCCGAGCGGCCGCGAATGAGCAGTTCTTC
CASSPGRAAANEQFF
>TRBJ1-5|once|TRBD1|TRBV28
TGTGCCAGCAGTTCCCCTATGGGGGAAAGGGGGCTGGTTGGCAATCAGCCCCAGCATTTT
CASSSPMGERGLVGNQPQHF
>TRBJ2-1|-|-|TRBV4-1
TGCGCCAGCAGCCAAGAGGGGGTCGGACAGTCGTTCTTC
CASSQEGVGQSFF
>TRBJ1-2|-|-|TRBV5-1
TGCGCCAGCAGCGTGGAGGCGGGGGAGAGGGGCTACACCTTC
CASSVEAGERGYTF
>TRBJ2-1|-|-|TRBV5-1
TGCGCCAGCAGCCTCGTCGTGAGTGGAGGTGAGCAGTTCTTC
CASSLVVSGGEQFF
>TRBJ1-2|-|-|TRBV5-6
TGTGCCAGCAGCTTCAACGTTAGGACAGAAAACAATATTAACTATGGCTACACCTTC
CASSFNVRTENNINYGYTF
>TRBJ1-4|once|TRBD1|TRBV30
TGTGCCTGGGGTCGTGGCACAGGGGATGGTGAAAAACTGTTTTTT
CAWGRGTGDGEKLFF
>TRBJ1-5|-|TRBD1|TRBV3-1/TRBV3-2
TGTGCCAGCAGCCATTCCACAGGGGGCCGGCAGCCCCAGCATTTT
CASSHSTGGRQPQHF
>TRBJ2-7|-|TRBD2|TRBV13
TGTGCCAGCAGCTCTTGGACTAGCGGGAAGATCGGGCCTAGCGAGCAGTACTTC
CASSSWTSGKIGPSEQYF
>TRBJ2-3|once|TRBD2|TRBV10-3
TGTGCCATCAGTGAGGGACTAGCGGGAGTAGGAGATACGCAGTATTTT
CAISEGLAGVGDTQYF
>TRBJ1-6|-|-|TRBV7-3
TGTGCCAGCAGCGCGACGGGAGATAATTCACCCCTCCACTTT
CASSATGDNSPLHF
>TRBJ1-2|-|-|TRBV7-9
TGTGCCAGCAGCTTAGGGGCAGAATCTAACTATGGCTACACCTTC
CASSLGAESNYGYTF
>TRBJ2-2|-|TRBD1|TRBV7-3
TGTGCCAGCAGCTTAGGACAGGTCAACACCGGGGAGCTGTTTTTT
CASSLGQVNTGELFF
>TRBJ1-4|-|-|TRBV5-7
TGTGCCAGCAGCTTGGAACAGGGTCGTCCCGTTTCAACTAATGAAAAACTGTTTTTT
CASSLEQGRPVSTNEKLFF
>TRBJ2-7|-|-|TRBV28
TGTGCCAGCAGTTTCTCGGGTCGCGTGGGCGAGCAGTACTTC
CASSFSGRVGEQYF
>TRBJ2-2|few|TRBD2|TRBV7-3
TGTGCCAGCAGCTTAATTAGCGGGGGGCAAAACACCGGGGAGCTGTTTTTT
CASSLISGGQNTGELFF
>TRBJ1-1|-|-|TRBV30
TGTGCCTGGAGTGGAGGAGGGGGGGGCACTGAAGCTTTCTTT
CAWSGGGGGTEAFF
>TRBJ1-5|few|TRBD1|TRBV15
TGTGCCACCAGCGGACAGGGCCAGTCCCAGCATTTT
CATSGQGQSQHF
>TRBJ2-3|-|-|TRBV25-1
TGTGCCAGCTCCTTTACAGATACGCAGTATTTT
CASSFTDTQYF
>TRBJ2-7|-|TRBD2|TRBV7-2
TGTGCCAGCAGCCCAAAGGGACTAGCGGGAGACCCGAGGGAGCAGTACTTC
CASSPKGLAGDPREQYF
>TRBJ2-3|-|-|TRBV30
TGTGCCTGGAGTGTACTCCTAGATACGCAGTATTTT
CAWSVLLDTQYF
>TRBJ2-4|-|TRBD1|TRBV3-1/TRBV3-2
TGTGCCAGCAGCCAAGACCAAGGGGGCAGGGCGAGTTTAGCCAAAAACATTCAGTACTTC
CASSQDQGGRASLAKNIQYF
>TRBJ2-7|-|TRBD1|TRBV3-1/TRBV3-2
TGTGCCAGCAGCCACCGACAGGGGTTGTCCTACGAGCAGTACTTC
CASSHRQGLSYEQYF
>TRBJ1-3|-|-|TRBV4-3
TGCGCCAGCAGCCAATCGGGGGTAGGAAACACCATATATTTT
CASSQSGVGNTIYF
>TRBJ2-2|-|TRBD2|TRBV19
TGTGCCAGTAGTGGCCTGGGACTAGCGGGTCGGACCGGGGAGCTGTTTTTT
CASSGLGLAGRTGELFF
>TRBJ2-3|-|TRBD1|TRBV29-1
TGCAGCGTTGAGGTTGGCAGGGGGTTCACAGATACGCAGTATTTT
CSVEVGRGFTDTQYF
>TRBJ2-1|once|TRBD1|TRBV14
TGTGCCAGCAGCCAAGGCCTGACACAGGGGGCTCGGGCGACGAGGCAGTTCTTC
CASSQGLTQGARATRQFF
>TRBJ2-1|-|TRBD2|TRBV19
TGTGCCAGTAGTATAGGAGCGGGGCAAAGAATCAATGAGCAGTTCTTC
CASSIGAGQRINEQFF
>TRBJ1-3|-|-|TRBV2
TGTGCCAGCAGACCCCACAGGGCCCTTGGAAACACCATATATTTT
CASRPHRALGNTIYF
>TRBJ2-3|-|TRBD2|TRBV7-2
TGTGCCAGCAGCCCCCGGGCTAGCGGGGGGGCCACGCAGTATTTT
CASSPRASGGATQYF
>TRBJ1-5|-|-|TRBV30
TGTGCCTGGAGTCCGGGGATTGGCAATCAGCCCCAGCATTTT
CAWSPGIGNQPQHF
>TRBJ2-2|-|TRBD1|TRBV18
TGTGCCAGCTCAATCGGACAGGGTACCGGGGAGCTGTTTTTT
CASSIGQGTGELFF
>TRBJ2-1|-|TRBD2|TRBV28
TGTGCCAGCAGTGCCGGACTAGCGGTCTACAATGAGCAGTTCTTC
CASSAGLAVYNEQFF
>TRBJ2-3|once|-|TRBV7-9
TGTGCCAGCAGCCGCGGGGAGGATACGCAGTATTTT
CASSRGEDTQYF
>TRBJ2-5|-|TRBD1|TRBV27
TGTGCCAGCGGGACAGGGGGTCGAGAGACCCAGTACTTC
CASGTGGRETQYF
>TRBJ1-1|few|-|TRBV6-1
TGTGCCAGCAGCCAGTCGGGAATGAACACTGAAGCTTTCTTT
CASSQSGMNTEAFF
>TRBJ2-2|once|-|TRBV5-5
TGTGCCAGCAGCTTGAAATCGGGGAACACCGGGGAGCTGTTTTTT
CASSLKSGNTGELFF
>TRBJ1-2|-|TRBD1|TRBV4-1
TGCGCCAGCAGCCAACGGACAGGGAACTATGGCTACACCTTC
CASSQRTGNYGYTF
>TRBJ1-2|-|TRBD1|TRBV3-1/TRBV3-2
TGTGCCAGCAGCCAACGGACCGGGACAGGGGGCGCGGGTGGCTACACCTTC
CASSQRTGTGGAGGYTF
>TRBJ1-1|-|TRBD1|TRBV4-3
TGCGCCAGCAGCCCAAACCGGGACAGGGTGGCTGAAGCTTTCTTT
CASSPNRDRVAEAFF
>TRBJ1-1|-|-|TRBV4-3
TGCGCCAGCAGCCAAGACTGGGGGCGGCACACTGAAGCTTTCTTT
CASSQDWGRHTEAFF
>TRBJ2-1|-|TRBD1|TRBV5-4
TGTGCCAGCAGCCCGGACAGGAGCTCCTACAATGAGCAGTTCTTC
CASSPDRSSYNEQFF
>TRBJ2-7|-|-|TRBV9
TGTGCCAGCAGCGAGGGGGGGACAATAAACTACGAGCAGTACTTC
CASSEGGTINYEQYF